The subject of this entry is one TCR beta chain. Its antigen remains unknown. The CDR3 sequence is 13 residues long. Trimming pared 2 bases from V and 0 bases from J, leaving 8 bases between. Germline values: CDR1 GTSNPN, CDR2 SVGIG (reference sequence). This sample stems from a study of Ad26.COV2.S vaccination and SARS-CoV-2 variants. Whole-study context: The vaccine Ad26.COV2.S was put into the muscle once, or twice with 56 days between. Study-wide results and caveats: Estimates derived from TCR breadth and depth analyses may have underestimated total T cell responses. Greater spike-specific TCR breadth was seen in vaccine recipients than in placebo recipients.

The sample's treatment: around 19 received Ad26.COV2.S at low or high dose, single or two shots; several received placebo; per-sample allocation not given. Material that was analyzed had been drawn on day 63 after the first vaccine or placebo injection. Expressing Wuhan-strain SARS-CoV-2 spike, an Ad26 vector served as the vaccine. The assay was immunoSEQ multiplex PCR, and TCRdb's table has in-frame clones only and misses some. The table shows roughly 300,000 clones, with more than 85% occurring only once. The sequenced sample was peripheral blood, obtained in a trial of Ad26.COV2.S vaccine versus placebo. This receptor was obtained from a person aged 18-65 years who received the Ad26.COV2.S COVID-19 vaccine or a placebo. The chain has TRBV30 and TRBJ2-7; D is undetermined. CDR3 in amino acids: CAWSPQSSYEQYF. CDR3 nucleotides: TGTGCCTGGAGTCCCCAGAGCTCCTACGAGCAGTACTTC.